A single T cell receptor beta chain is shown here with its context. Its antigen is currently not known. No qualities accompany the bases; no much larger clone lies one base away. The sample originates from a study of blood T cell repertoires in COVID-19 (dated by TCRdb to about 2020). Notes on the research overall: The collaborator samples originated in the United States, Italy and Spain and spanned the acute and convalescent phases of COVID-19. HLA class I and class II types, where available, came from metadata supplied by the sample provider rather than from assay-based typing. The prospective study material was composed of cDNA or gDNA derived from T cells, B-cell-depleted T cells, or PBMCs. Nearly every sample came with metadata listing a de-identified subject ID, COVID-19 status, age in years and sex. The dataset comprised deeply sampled blood TCRbeta repertoires from subjects exposed to, actively infected with, or recovered from COVID-19. Samples came from the ongoing ImmuneRACE study (first 160 participants) plus 1,254 subjects from 6 global collaborators. The repertoires were made available in a free public database intended to serve as a resource for research on the immune response to SARS-CoV-2. The investigation overall reported the following: The amount of clinical and demographic metadata varied by source and participant and was provided uncurated.

Trimmed from V: 1 base; trimmed from J: 6 bases; junction bases lacking a gene match: 11. CDR1 and CDR2, per the germline V gene (reference sequence), are LGHDT and YNNKEL. From the cysteine through the phenylalanine, the CDR3 covers 16 amino acids. The sequence is cut down to CDR3 DNA, 48 bases in frame from base 1. One collaborating source in Seattle enrolled patients while the patients were actively infected and followed the patients over time throughout the course of disease. The collaborating institutions used their own protocols to collect whole blood in K2EDTA tubes. Collaborator samples were shipped for TCRbeta analysis as frozen whole blood, isolated PBMCs, or DNA extracted from either sample type. TCRbeta CDR3 regions were amplified from genomic DNA using the immunoSEQ Assay, a bias-controlled multiplex PCR. From the authors' description of their analysis: The number of nucleated cells in each sample was estimated from the amplification of reference gene primers within the assay. Sequence reads were collapsed and filtered to measure the absolute abundance of every unique TCRbeta CDR3 rearrangement. For each sample, productive Simpson clonality was calculated as the square root of Simpson's diversity index across productive rearrangements. Drawn from immuneACCESS, this table holds only the in-frame rearrangements with V and J called that TCRdb kept. Clones are partly lost; checked studies trace under half to an unresolved V gene and leave the rest unexplained. That table is the source of V, J and clone size, and D and trimming were worked out from the DNA. The sample table shows about 170,000 clones, and under 95% are seen once. The top ten clonotypes cover approximately 5% of the sample.

The sample was peripheral blood. The chain uses TRBV3-1 (or the pseudogene TRBV3-2) and TRBJ2-7, and TRBD2 aligns with 8 junction nucleotides. The source of this sequence is a man between 18 and 29 years old with COVID-19, enrolled during active disease. The DNA reads TGTGCCAGCAGCCAAGGAGCGGGAGTTGGTCTCCGCGAGCAGTACTTC. It translates to CASSQGAGVGLREQYF.